The present entry profiles one T cell receptor (beta chain) with its context. Antigen unknown. Trimming stripped 1 base from V and 0 bases from J, with 10 bases between. From germline, CDR1 is SGHVS and CDR2 FNYEAQ. This CDR3 spans 15 amino acids. These data originate in a study of cytomegalovirus exposure and HLA in healthy donors. Overall study findings and caveats: Associated with cytomegalovirus, according to the listing, were around 160 TCR beta chains. As confirmed in vitro, a few CMV-associated chains were specific for CMV antigens.

The protocol was immunoSEQ multiplex PCR, while the TCRdb copy is restricted to in-frame clones and leaves out a portion. The sample has tens of thousands of clones, 90% to 95% seen once. The V gene is TRBV7-6, the J gene TRBJ2-7; possibly TRBD2 for D (5 bases). The clonotype was recovered from a woman between 18 and 29 years old in good health and CMV-seronegative. Source material: PBMCs. DNA of the CDR3: TGTGCCAGCAGCTTAGGATCGGGGAGCTCCTACGAGCAGTACTTC. Translation: CASSLGSGSSYEQYF.